This is a list of T cell receptor beta chains from one sample in a study of CD8 T cells in Susac syndrome. MiXCR, run by TCRdb on the immunoSEQ multiplex PCR reads, gives a single entry per CDR3 protein. In the table there are some 50,000 distinct CDR3 sequences, just under 95% of which are singletons. The sample was CD8+ T cells from PBMCs. These receptors were collected from a human donor with Susac syndrome. The conserved cysteine and the conserved F or W are not part of the CDR3 here. The D gene is left open where the match is weak.

V,D,CDR3
TRBV2,NA,ASSDKGYQPQH
TRBV14,TRBD1,ASSQAGQGDETQY
TRBV5-1,NA,ASSLNPYEQY
TRBV4-1,TRBD1,ASSLVWGQGDSPLH
TRBV3-1,TRBD2,ASSHSGTSGGPPYEQY
TRBV7-9,NA,ASSLGFSSYNEQF
TRBV5-6,NA,ASSLLGNSPLH
TRBV30,NA,AWSEDTSGNTIY
TRBV7-2,NA,ASSRDVNQPQH
TRBV20-1,NA,SARDPGTSSYEQY
TRBV27,NA,ASSGWGGTDTQY
TRBV30,NA,AWSDEMNTEAF
TRBV11-1,NA,ASRGVDNEAF
TRBV6-5,NA,ASSYGQGQETQY
TRBV20-1,TRBD1,SARTLSDRAEQY
TRBV5-4,TRBD1,ASSPFRDRAFSETQY
TRBV6-6,TRBD1,ASDNRGVQF
TRBV29-1,NA,SVEGQGGGEQY
TRBV9,NA,ASSPGVNEQY
TRBV7-6,NA,ASSPRQGGPYNEQF
TRBV12-3/TRBV12-4,NA,ASSFRPGELF
TRBV7-8,TRBD1,ASAATPGGVNIQY
TRBV9,NA,ASSVVGGPYNEQF
TRBV27,TRBD1,ASSDLGTASYNEQF
TRBV3-1,TRBD2,ASSQDFRTRYQETQY
TRBV7-8,NA,ASSPYSQSSYNEQF
TRBV9,NA,ASSVVGGQETQY
TRBV30,TRBD1,AWRLTGGPADTQY
TRBV7-2,NA,ASSLESGLQETQY
TRBV20-1,TRBD1,SAARTGSTGYT
TRBV2,NA,ASTGETQY
TRBV9,TRBD1,ASSVWDSYGYT
TRBV9,NA,ASSRNQPQH
TRBV29-1,NA,SVGGFHTVSNTEAF
TRBV20-1,TRBD1,SAGDVTGEFYEQY
TRBV6-5,NA,ASSWRGGNSPLH
TRBV18,TRBD2,ASSPPGGTLLSYEQY
TRBV20-1,NA,SARGLGGYGYT
TRBV9,NA,ASSVYQGTAGELF
TRBV6-5,TRBD1,ASGFGQGAYGYT
TRBV13,NA,ASSLQRSYYEQY
TRBV5-1,NA,ASSLDDHNEQF
TRBV20-1,NA,SASGLQGEATDTQY
TRBV30,NA,AWSGDHVQETQY
TRBV14,TRBD1,ASQGQGAPSSYNEQF
TRBV11-2,NA,ASSLEGIWQY
TRBV4-2,TRBD2,ASSQDHRLADNEQF
TRBV15,NA,ATSRDVGYNEQF
TRBV6-2/TRBV6-3,NA,ASSYSTGLDTQY